This TCR beta chain was observed in a study of blood T cell repertoires in COVID-19. Study background: Material from acute and convalescent COVID-19 was sourced from the United States, Italy and Spain. The cDNA or gDNA used as material had been derived from T cells, B-cell-depleted T cells, or PBMCs.

The CDR3 extends over 15 amino acids. V shed 8 bases and J 3 bases; nucleotides not matched to a gene: 9. Germline lookup yields CDR1 MNHEY and CDR2 SVGAGI. The authors' processing: Reference gene primer amplification gave nucleated cell count estimates. TCRdb keeps only in-frame clones here, not all; method: immunoSEQ multiplex PCR. The V and J calls and clone size come from that table; D and trimming were worked out from the DNA. The top ten clones hold around 1.9% of a sample with around 78,000 clones, more than 75% of them seen once. The specimen sequenced was peripheral blood. This receptor was obtained from a woman aged 55-70 years with acute or convalescent COVID-19. The rearrangement uses TRBV6-5 and TRBJ2-2; TRBD2 aligns across 7 bases. CDR3 nucleotides: TGTGCCAGCGCTACTCCCGGGGGGTACACCGGGGAGCTGTTTTTT. Its translation: CASATPGGYTGELFF.